Each of the 32 T cell receptor beta chains below was sequenced from the same sample in a study of shared clonotypes between healthy human individuals (dated by TCRdb to 2018 to 2021). The library relied on the immunoSEQ multiplex PCR assay. Not all clones reach the TCRdb copy of this immuneACCESS table, which keeps in-frame sequences only. Checked studies attribute under half of the gap to unresolved V genes and leave the rest unexplained. Here the sample has about 2.4 million clones; roughly nine tenths occur a single time. The top ten clones comprise 0.14% of the sample. What was sequenced was naive CD4+ T cells sorted from blood. This specimen's cell subset or site label, per the study, means: CD45RA+ positively selected. These receptors all stem from a man between 18 and 29 years old in good health.

V and J are TRBV30 and TRBJ1-2, with 12 nucleotides matching TRBD1. The V and J ends lost 7 bases and 3 bases, in that order; junction bases with no gene match: 9. Germline CDR1 GTSNPN, CDR2 SVGIG (reference sequence). The CDR3 has 15 amino acids. CDR3 in DNA: TGTGCCTCCAACCCCGGGACAGGGGGCGACTATGGCTACACCTTC. Protein sequence: CASNPGTGGDYGYTF.

The V call is TRBV7-3, the J call TRBJ1-6; D may be TRBD1 (6 bases). V was trimmed by 2 bases and J by 6 bases, leaving 14 bases between them. Germline lookup yields CDR1 SGHTA and CDR2 FQGTGA. The CDR3 runs to 16 residues. Here the CDR3 DNA reads TGTGCCAGCAGCTTAGCGTCTGGGGGGCCTAATTCACCCCTCCACTTT. Amino acid sequence: CASSLASGGPNSPLHF.

This clone was seen a handful of times. This sequence joins TRBV12-5 and TRBJ2-1; D gene unclear. Trimming cost V 2 bases and J 5 bases, with 13 bases left between them. CDR1 is LGHNT and CDR2 is FRNRAP in the germline V gene. The CDR3 runs to 15 residues. The CDR3 bases are TGTGCTAGTGGTTTGATCCCGACGACCCACAATGAGCAGTTCTTC. The encoded protein is CASGLIPTTHNEQFF.

The chain uses TRBV2 and TRBJ1-2; D remains ambiguous. V was cut by 6 bases and J by 6 bases, with 17 bases left in between. This CDR3 region has 14 residues. Germline CDR1 SNHLY, CDR2 FYNNEI. CDR3 nucleotides: TGTGCCAGCAGGCACAGAAGCTTGAAGGATGGCTACACCTTC. Translation gives CASRHRSLKDGYTF.

This clone was observed once. This chain uses TRBV6-1 with TRBJ1-1, with D possibly TRBD1 on 5 matching bases. Germline assignment: CDR1 MNHNS and CDR2 SASEGT. V lost 0 bases to trimming and J lost 1 base, with 15 bases between them. The CDR3 has 17 residues. Here the CDR3 DNA reads TGTGCCAGCAGTGAAGCGCTTCGGAGAGGGACGAACACTGAAGCTTTCTTT. Amino acid sequence: CASSEALRRGTNTEAFF.

The chain joins TRBV29-1 to TRBJ2-7, with unresolved D. Germline V gene lookup returns CDR1 SQVTM and CDR2 ANQGSEA. This CDR3 comprises 11 residues. The V and J ends lost 6 bases and 6 bases respectively, with 12 bases between them. This CDR3 reads CSVASSAEQYF. The CDR3, as DNA: TGCAGCGTCGCGAGTAGTGCCGAGCAGTACTTC.

CDR3: CASSLVDIWDNSPLHF. CDR3 DNA: TGCGCCAGCAGCTTGGTGGACATCTGGGACAATTCACCCCTCCACTTT. The chain links TRBV5-1 to TRBJ1-6; a possible D gene is TRBD1 (5 bases). The CDR3 extends over 16 amino acids. The V and J ends lost 0 bases and 7 bases respectively, with 14 bases between them. CDR1 and CDR2 (germline): SGHRS, YFSETQ. Filled out from reference TRBV5-1 and TRBJ1-6, the complete variable domain reads KAGVTQTPRYLIKTRGQQVTLSCSPISGHRSVSWYQQTPGQGLQFLFEYFSETQRNKGNFPGRFSGRQFSNSRSEMNVSTLELGDSALYLCASSLVDIWDNSPLHFGNGTRLTVT.

V is TRBV7-2 and J is TRBJ2-1; no clear D gene. The germline CDR1 and CDR2 sequences are SGHTA and FQGNSA. CDR3 length: 14 residues. V was trimmed by 2 bases and J by 9 bases, leaving 14 bases between them. CDR3 sequence: CASSLSWAIGEQFF. CDR3 nucleotide sequence: TGTGCCAGCAGCTTAAGTTGGGCTATTGGTGAGCAGTTCTTC.

This chain links TRBV5-1 with TRBJ2-1, with TRBD2 matching over 11 bases. Germline lookup yields CDR1 SGHRS and CDR2 YFSETQ. Trimming removed 5 bases from V and 6 bases from J; junction bases left unmatched: 13. The CDR3 is made up of 17 amino acids. The CDR3 DNA reads TGCGCCAGCAGACGAAACCCGGGACTAGCGGAAATCAATGAGCAGTTCTTC. Residues: CASRRNPGLAEINEQFF.

The rearrangement links TRBV5-1 to TRBJ2-5, with TRBD2 as a possible D gene (5 bases). The CDR3 consists of 17 residues. The V and J ends lost 0 bases and 1 base respectively, with 16 bases between them. Germline-derived CDR1 and CDR2 are SGHRS and YFSETQ. In DNA form, the CDR3 reads TGCGCCAGCAGCTTGGCCACCCTTACTAGTCCCCAAGAGACCCAGTACTTC. It yields the protein CASSLATLTSPQETQYF.

This chain uses TRBV7-2 with TRBJ1-2, with TRBD1 as a possible D gene (5 bases). The V end lost 2 bases, the J end lost 8 bases, and 12 bases lay between the germline ends. There are 13 residues in the CDR3. Germline V CDR1 and CDR2: SGHTA, FQGNSA. The CDR3 sequence: CASSLLGDFGYTF. The DNA for the CDR3 is TGTGCCAGCAGCTTATTGGGGGATTTCGGCTACACCTTC. Combining the CDR3 with reference TRBV7-2 and TRBJ1-2 gives the whole variable domain GAGVSQSPSNKVTEKGKDVELRCDPISGHTALYWYRQSLGQGLEFLIYFQGNSAPDKSGLPSDRFSAERTGGSVSTLTIQRTQQEDSAVYLCASSLLGDFGYTFGSGTRLTVV.

With regard to this clone: The junction differs from germline at one of its ends, possibly a read error. This chain joins TRBV27 and TRBJ2-7; TRBD2 agrees at 8 bases. The CDR3 contains 15 residues. Germline V gene sequence: CDR1 MNHEY, CDR2 SMNVEV (reference sequence). The CDR3 DNA follows: TGTGTCAGCTCTTTCGGGAGCGGGAGCTCCTACGAGCAGTACTTC. Protein: CVSSFGSGSSYEQYF.

This chain uses TRBV6-5 with TRBJ1-6; possibly TRBD1 for D (5 bases). V lost 0 bases and J 14 bases, leaving 17 bases between the germline ends. Germline V gene sequence: CDR1 MNHEY, CDR2 SVGAGI. The CDR3 is 15 amino acids. This CDR3 reads CASSYSRTGQGALHF. In DNA, the CDR3 is TGTGCCAGCAGTTACTCGAGAACTGGTCAAGGGGCCCTCCACTTT.

A single count supports this clone. The CDR3 is CASSYSSTAAEKLFF. The CDR3 nucleotides are TGTGCCAGCAGTTACTCCTCGACAGCAGCCGAAAAACTGTTTTTT. The chain carries TRBV6-6 and TRBJ1-4, with D possibly matching TRBD1 (5 bases). Germline V CDR1 and CDR2: MNHNY, SVGAGI (reference sequence). The V end was cut by 0 bases, the J end by 8 bases, with 13 bases between. This CDR3 region has 15 residues.

This clone came up once. This rearrangement joins TRBV18 to TRBJ2-2; 9 bases map to TRBD2. Germline-derived CDR1 and CDR2 are KGHSH and LQKENI. Germline trimming cut 4 bases from V and 0 bases from J; bases unmatched to any gene: 6. This CDR3 region has 17 residues. The CDR3: CASSLVKRGANTGELFF. CDR3 coding DNA: TGTGCCAGCTCACTGGTGAAGCGGGGGGCGAACACCGGGGAGCTGTTTTTT.

The chain carries TRBV2 and TRBJ2-7; D possibly uses TRBD1 or TRBD2 (5 bases each). CDR3 length equals 13 residues. Trimming took off 3 bases at V and 13 bases at J, with 19 bases between the two ends. Germline lookup yields CDR1 SNHLY and CDR2 FYNNEI. The CDR3 sequence is CASSDPGGRRNYF. The CDR3 nucleotides are TGTGCCAGCAGTGACCCTGGGGGACGGCGGAACTACTTC.

The chain carries TRBV28 and TRBJ2-2, with D tentatively TRBD1 (5 bases). There are 15 residues in the CDR3. Germline V gene sequence: CDR1 MDHEN, CDR2 SYDVKM. The V and J ends lost 6 bases and 3 bases respectively, with 14 bases between them. The CDR3 coding sequence is TGTGCCAGCAGATTCGACAGAGAATACACCGGGGAGCTGTTTTTT. Translating it yields CASRFDREYTGELFF.

This chain uses TRBV28 with TRBJ2-5, with TRBD1 as a possible D gene (6 bases). This CDR3 is 13 amino acids long. Trimming removed 5 bases from V and 5 bases from J, with 12 bases in between. CDR1 and CDR2 from the germline V gene are MDHEN and SYDVKM. The CDR3 DNA reads as TGTGCCAGCAGTGTCGGACAGTCGGAGACCCAGTACTTC. As protein: CASSVGQSETQYF.

The V call is TRBV14, the J call TRBJ2-6; D remains unclear. V shed 7 bases and J shed 0 bases, with 7 bases lying between them. CDR1 and CDR2 (germline): SGHDN, FVKESK. The CDR3 is 14 amino acids. The CDR3 is CASTSSSGANVLTF. CDR3 DNA sequence: TGTGCCAGCACCTCCAGCTCTGGGGCCAACGTCCTGACTTTC.

In the case of this clone: Within the sample, other DNA sequences also encode this same CDR3. The chain is built from TRBV7-2 and TRBJ2-7; the D is unclear. The ends were cut back, 0 bases at V and 0 bases at J, with 3 bases in the middle. This CDR3 comprises 13 residues. Germline CDR1 and CDR2: SGHTA and FQGNSA. The CDR3 loop reads CASSLAASYEQYF. In DNA, the CDR3 is TGTGCCAGCAGCTTAGCGGCCTCCTACGAGCAGTACTTC.

The rearrangement joins TRBV5-1 to TRBJ1-1; D possibly corresponds to TRBD1 (6 bases). V lost 4 bases, J lost 2 bases, and 15 bases lay in between. This CDR3 has 15 amino acids. In germline, CDR1 is SGHRS, CDR2 YFSETQ. The CDR3 DNA is TGCGCCAGCAGCGTTATATTACAGGGAAACACTGAAGCTTTCTTT. This gives the protein CASSVILQGNTEAFF.

The V and J genes are TRBV19 and TRBJ1-4, with 8 bases identical to TRBD1. The CDR3 covers 17 residues. CDR1 is LNHDA, CDR2 SQIVND, per germline (reference sequence). The V and J ends lost 4 bases and 6 bases, in that order; junction bases with no gene match: 13. For the CDR3, the DNA is TGTGCCAGTAGTACCACCCACCGTGGACAGGGCGATGAAAAACTGTTTTTT. Protein sequence: CASSTTHRGQGDEKLFF.

As to this clone: The same CDR3 arises from other DNA sequences in this sample as well. The rearrangement links TRBV28 to TRBJ1-5; D is unclear. V was shortened by 6 bases and J by 5 bases, with 5 bases between the two germline ends. The CDR3 spans 11 residues. Germline V gene sequence: CDR1 MDHEN, CDR2 SYDVKM. CDR3 nucleotides: TGTGCCAGCAGACGCGATCAGCCCCAGCATTTT. This sequence encodes CASRRDQPQHF.

V usage is TRBV13 and J usage is TRBJ2-3; D gene uncertain. The CDR3 spans 14 residues. CDR1 is PRHDT, CDR2 FYEKMQ, per germline (reference sequence). Trimming pared 0 bases from V and 2 bases from J, leaving 6 bases between. CDR3 in amino acids: CASSLGFTTDTQYF. CDR3 bases: TGTGCCAGCAGCTTAGGATTTACCACAGATACGCAGTATTTT.

This clone was picked up one time. This specimen includes other DNA sequences encoding the same CDR3. The V and J genes are TRBV5-1 and TRBJ2-2, with 11 positions matching TRBD2. This CDR3 is built from 14 residues. After removal of 5 bases from V and 3 bases from J, the junction contained 0 bases not matched to a gene. Looked up from germline, CDR1 is SGHRS and CDR2 is YFSETQ. Written as DNA, the CDR3 is TGCGCCAGCAGTAGCGGGAGGGACACCGGGGAGCTGTTTTTT. It yields the protein CASSSGRDTGELFF.

The CDR3 reads CASRKALNQPQHF. CDR3 in DNA: TGTGCCAGTAGGAAGGCCCTTAATCAGCCCCAGCATTTT. V usage is TRBV19 and J usage is TRBJ1-5; D is undetermined. Germline-derived CDR1 and CDR2 are LNHDA and SQIVND (reference sequence). With 6 bases removed from V and 4 bases from J, the gap between germline ends came to 10 bases. The CDR3 runs 13 residues. The full variable domain, in which reference TRBV19 and TRBJ1-5 provide the parts outside the CDR3, is DGGITQSPKYLFRKEGQNVTLSCEQNLNHDAMYWYRQDPGQGLRLIYYSQIVNDFQKGDIAEGYSVSREKKESFPLTVTSAQKNPTAFYLCASRKALNQPQHFGDGTRLSIL.

V gene TRBV18 combines with J gene TRBJ1-1; D ambiguous. CDR1 and CDR2 from the germline V gene are KGHSH and LQKENI. The CDR3 has 13 amino acids. Trimming pared 1 base from V and 4 bases from J, leaving 7 bases between. DNA for the CDR3: TGTGCCAGCTCACCACAGGCTAGCACTGAAGCTTTCTTT. Protein sequence: CASSPQASTEAFF.

The chain uses TRBV29-1 and TRBJ2-5; 8 nucleotides match TRBD2. CDR1 is SQVTM, CDR2 ANQGSEA, per germline. The CDR3 is 14 amino acids. V was clipped by 3 bases and J by 0 bases; unmatched bases: 3. CDR3 amino acids: CSVEREAYQETQYF. The DNA of the CDR3 is TGCAGCGTTGAGCGGGAGGCCTACCAAGAGACCCAGTACTTC.

The rearrangement uses TRBV4-3 and TRBJ1-2, with TRBD1 as a possible D gene (6 bases). The CDR3 contains 17 residues. The germline CDR1 and CDR2 sequences are LGHNA and YSLEER. V shed 0 bases and J shed 2 bases, with 16 bases lying between them. The CDR3 DNA is TGCGCCAGCAGCCAAGATATGGCACAGGGAGCCAACTATGGCTACACCTTC. Translated, it gives CASSQDMAQGANYGYTF.

V gene TRBV19 combines with J gene TRBJ2-1, with TRBD1 identical over 7 bases. The CDR3 runs 17 residues. With V trimmed by 5 bases and J by 9 bases, 19 bases remained unmatched. CDR1 LNHDA and CDR2 SQIVND come from the germline V gene (reference sequence). DNA for the CDR3: TGTGCCAGTAGTGTGAACAGGGGATTCACAATGACGATTGAGCAGTTCTTC. This codes for CASSVNRGFTMTIEQFF. Full variable domain (missing parts from reference TRBV19 and TRBJ2-1): DGGITQSPKYLFRKEGQNVTLSCEQNLNHDAMYWYRQDPGQGLRLIYYSQIVNDFQKGDIAEGYSVSREKKESFPLTVTSAQKNPTAFYLCASSVNRGFTMTIEQFFGPGTRLTVL.

This clone was counted only a few times. This rearrangement joins TRBV29-1 to TRBJ1-1; no clear D gene. The CDR3 extends over 12 amino acids. Germline CDR1 SQVTM, CDR2 ANQGSEA. Trimming removed 5 bases at V and 3 bases at J, with 10 bases between. This chain's CDR3 is CSVHEPDTEAFF. Here the CDR3 DNA reads TGCAGCGTTCATGAACCGGACACTGAAGCTTTCTTT.

The chain recombines TRBV7-9 with TRBJ2-5; D ambiguous. The CDR3 totals 13 residues. Trimming took off 1 base at V and 5 bases at J, with 8 bases between the two ends. CDR1 and CDR2 from the germline V gene are SEHNR and FQNEAQ (reference sequence). The DNA of the CDR3 is TGTGCCAGCAGCTTAGACTCATCGGAGACCCAGTACTTC. This sequence encodes CASSLDSSETQYF. Based on the CDR3 plus reference TRBV7-9 and TRBJ2-5, the full variable domain is DTGVSQNPRHKITKRGQNVTFRCDPISEHNRLYWYRQTLGQGPEFLTYFQNEAQLEKSRLLSDRFSAERPKGSFSTLEIQRTEQGDSAMYLCASSLDSSETQYFGPGTRLLVL.